The present entry profiles one T cell receptor (beta chain) with its context. The sample originates from a study of blood T cell repertoires in COVID-19. TCRdb keeps only in-frame clones here, not all; method: immunoSEQ multiplex PCR. This table holds roughly 34,000 clones, roughly 85% found once. The CDR3 has 12 residues. V lost 6 bases and J 2 bases, leaving 8 bases between the germline ends. Germline V CDR1 and CDR2: ENHRY, SYGVKD. This sequence originates from a man older than 75 with active COVID-19. V and J are TRBV10-3 and TRBJ2-7; TRBD1 is a possible D gene (5 bases). Sequences were obtained from peripheral blood. The DNA for the CDR3 is TGTGCCATCAGAGAGGACACCTACGAGCAGTACTTC. Amino acids: CAIREDTYEQYF.